What follows are 27 T cell receptor beta chains derived from one specimen sequenced in a study of T cells in Graves' hyperthyroidism and ophthalmopathy. TCR beta CDR3 sequences were amplified from RNA transcripts. The HTBI primer set drove a first-round RT-PCR of the TCR CDR3. One entry per CDR3 protein, called by TCRdb with MiXCR from the multiplex PCR reads. Among approximately 510,000 distinct CDR3 sequences listed, over 45% were seen once. Sequenced sample: peripheral blood or thyroid tissue (not recorded which). Source of these receptors: an adult woman with Graves' disease, either hyperthyroidism or ophthalmopathy (not recorded which).

The CDR3 loop is CASMRQGDYTQYF. CDR3 in DNA: TGTGCCAGCATGCGTCAGGGAGACTATACGCAGTATTTT. This chain links TRBV25-1 with TRBJ2-3; tentatively, D is TRBD1 or TRBD2 (5 bases each). Germline assignment: CDR1 MGHDK and CDR2 SYGVNS. Deletions cut 7 bases from V and 7 bases from J, with 15 bases between. The CDR3 has 13 residues.

The chain joins TRBV9 to TRBJ1-3; TRBD1 aligns across 10 bases. CDR3 length equals 14 residues. The trim removed 5 bases at V and 7 bases at J, leaving 6 bases unmatched. Germline V lookup: CDR1 SGDLS, CDR2 YYNGEE. The CDR3 DNA sequence: TGTGCCAGCAGTGACAGGGGGCTCGGGAACACCATATATTTT. The encoded protein is CASSDRGLGNTIYF.

The chain employs TRBV20-1 and TRBJ2-1, with 15 bases aligning to TRBD2. The CDR3 length is 13 residues. The trim removed 7 bases at V and 8 bases at J, leaving 3 bases unmatched. Germline-derived CDR1 and CDR2 are DFQATT and SNEGSKA (reference sequence). CDR3 coding DNA: TGCAGTGGGGGACTAGCGGGAGGAGATGAGCAGTTCTTC. It is translated as CSGGLAGGDEQFF.

The chain employs TRBV29-1 and TRBJ2-1, with 11 bases that match TRBD2. There are 14 residues in the CDR3. With 6 bases clipped from V and 2 bases from J, the junction kept 3 bases outside the gene matches. Germline V gene lookup returns CDR1 SQVTM and CDR2 ANQGSEA. The CDR3 bases are TGCAGCGTGACTAGCGGGAACCCCTACAATGAGCAGTTCTTC. This sequence encodes CSVTSGNPYNEQFF.

With regard to this clonotype: A much larger clone differs by one base, so this may be a read error. The CDR3 does not close with the conserved phenylalanine or tryptophan, likely indicating a read error. This chain connects TRBV20-1 to TRBJ2-2; 8 bases match TRBD2. The junction had 3 bases not matched to a gene; V was cut back by 3 bases and J by 6 bases. Per the germline V gene, CDR1 is DFQATT and CDR2 is SNEGSKA (reference sequence). The length of the CDR3 is 13 residues. The CDR3 reads CSARGLVSGELFS. CDR3 sequence (DNA): TGCAGTGCTAGGGGACTAGTTTCCGGGGAGCTGTTTTCT.

The genes are TRBV7-2 and TRBJ2-7; a possible D gene is TRBD2 (6 bases). Deletions cut 5 bases from V and 7 bases from J, with 15 bases between. Per germline, CDR1 SGHTA and CDR2 FQGNSA. The CDR3 sequence is 13 residues long. CDR3 amino acids: CASSRGTAQEQYF. CDR3 bases: TGTGCCAGCAGCAGAGGGACTGCCCAAGAGCAGTACTTC.

This clonotype has only a few counts. A read error is likely, as this CDR3 ends without the conserved phenylalanine or tryptophan. The chain employs TRBV29-1 and TRBJ2-5; 9 bases agree with TRBD1. Germline CDR1 is SQVTM and CDR2 is ANQGSEA. The CDR3 is 13 residues long. J gave up 1 base and V 6 bases, and 3 bases lay outside the gene matches. The CDR3 nucleotides read TGCAGCGTGGGGGGACAGGGCCAAGAGACCCAGTACCTC. This gives the protein CSVGGQGQETQYL.

This chain connects TRBV7-8 to TRBJ2-3, with 10 bases matching TRBD2. V lost 7 bases, J lost 1 base, and 5 bases stayed unmatched. Germline CDR1 SGHVS, CDR2 FQNEAQ. CDR3 length: 15 residues. CDR3 protein: CASTLAGVGTDTQYF. The CDR3 bases are TGTGCCAGCACCCTAGCGGGAGTCGGCACAGATACGCAGTATTTT.

The chain has TRBV5-1 and TRBJ1-2; no firm D call. CDR3 length equals 12 residues. V was cut by 4 bases and J by 8 bases, with 12 bases left in between. Germline CDR1 SGHRS, CDR2 YFSETQ. CDR3 loop: CASSLDWVGYTF. The CDR3 region has the DNA TGCGCCAGCAGCCTGGACTGGGTGGGCTACACCTTC.

Notes on this clonotype: Likely a read error: the CDR3 ends without its conserved phenylalanine or tryptophan. V is TRBV7-9 and J is TRBJ2-7; 8 positions agree with TRBD1. Trimming took 5 bases from V and 0 from J; bases not matched to a gene: 3. Germline V CDR1 and CDR2: SEHNR, FQNEAQ (reference sequence). The CDR3 runs 14 residues. The CDR3 loop is CASSPGGLSYEQYC. CDR3 sequence (DNA): TGTGCCAGCAGCCCAGGGGGCCTCTCCTACGAGCAGTACTGC.

This clonotype was seen repeatedly, ten times or more. The chain recombines TRBV6-5 with TRBJ2-5; D is unclear. The V gene's germline CDR1 is MNHEY and CDR2 SVGAGI. The CDR3 has 13 residues. The ends were cut back, 2 bases at V and 5 bases at J, with 9 bases in the middle. CDR3 sequence reads: CASSYRERETQYF. In DNA form, the CDR3 reads TGTGCCAGCAGTTACCGTGAGAGGGAGACCCAGTACTTC.

This clonotype has only one observation. Mismatch with germline at one junction end may stem from a read error. The chain combines TRBV6-6 with TRBJ1-3, with 7 positions matching TRBD1. The CDR3 runs 15 residues. The germline V gene encodes CDR1 MNHNY and CDR2 SVGAGI (reference sequence). The CDR3 is CASSLTGTSGSTIYF. The CDR3 region has the DNA TGTGCCAGCAGTTTGACAGGGACCTCTGGAAGCACCATATATTTT.

This clonotype occurred once. V usage is TRBV15 and J usage is TRBJ2-5; no reliable D call. This CDR3 region has 12 residues. Germline V gene sequence: CDR1 LNHNV, CDR2 YYDKDF (reference sequence). V shed 5 bases and J shed 4 bases, with 8 bases lying between them. In DNA form, the CDR3 reads TGTGCCACCAGCGGTCCGAGAGAGACCCAGTACTTC. It yields the protein CATSGPRETQYF.

Written as DNA, the CDR3 is TGCAGTGCTAGGTCCTCAGAGACCCAGTACTTC. It yields the protein CSARSSETQYF. The V and J genes are TRBV20-1 and TRBJ2-5; D is unclear. V lost 3 bases and J lost 4, with 6 bases in between. Looked up from germline, CDR1 is DFQATT and CDR2 is SNEGSKA (reference sequence). This CDR3 spans 11 amino acids.

V gene TRBV25-1 combines with J gene TRBJ1-2; D not resolved. With 8 bases removed from V and 5 bases from J, the gap between germline ends came to 15 bases. Germline V CDR1 and CDR2: MGHDK, SYGVNS. The CDR3 loop spans 13 amino acids. The CDR3 loop is CASVEAPGYGYTF. Here the CDR3 DNA reads TGTGCCAGCGTTGAGGCCCCTGGGTATGGCTACACCTTC.

At least ten counts were recorded for this clonotype. Written as DNA, the CDR3 is TGCAGTCGCCTGGGGCAGGGGGCCGGGAACACTGAAGCTTTCTTT. Its protein is CSRLGQGAGNTEAFF. V and J are TRBV20-1 and TRBJ1-1; 8 bases fit TRBD1. The germline gives CDR1 DFQATT, CDR2 SNEGSKA (reference sequence). The trim removed 8 bases at V and 1 base at J, leaving 12 bases unmatched. The CDR3 length is 15 residues.

This clonotype was counted once. The DNA of the CDR3 is TGTGCCAGCAGTGACGGCAGGGAAGATAGCAATCAGCCCCAGCATTTT. This gives the protein CASSDGREDSNQPQHF. V is TRBV2 and J is TRBJ1-5, with a weak D call TRBD1 (5 bases). The germline V gene has CDR1 SNHLY and CDR2 FYNNEI. The V and J ends lost 3 bases and 0 bases respectively, with 12 bases between them. The CDR3 sequence is 16 residues long.

This clonotype came up a few times. This chain connects TRBV7-9 to TRBJ2-7; the match to TRBD2 covers 16 bases. Per the germline V gene, CDR1 is SEHNR and CDR2 is FQNEAQ (reference sequence). The CDR3 spans 15 residues. V lost 4 bases to trimming and J lost 5 bases; unmatched junction nucleotides: 2. Written as DNA, the CDR3 is TGTGCCAGCAGCTCAGGGACTAGCGGGAGGGACGAGCAGTACTTC. As protein: CASSSGTSGRDEQYF.

CDR3 nucleotides: TGTGCTTCCGGGACAGGGGATTCACCCCTCCACTTT. Translating it yields CASGTGDSPLHF. V gene TRBV10-3 combines with J gene TRBJ1-6, with 10 nucleotides matching TRBD1. The CDR3 contains 12 residues. Germline V gene data show CDR1 as ENHRY and CDR2 as SYGVKD.

This clonotype was detected many times. The V and J genes are TRBV29-1 and TRBJ1-4; no reliable D call. Germline V gene data show CDR1 as SQVTM and CDR2 as ANQGSEA. This CDR3 region has 10 residues. Trimming shortened V by 5 bases and J by 10 bases, and 8 bases separated the two germline ends. The CDR3 DNA reads as TGCAGCGTTATGAGAGGAAAACTGTTTTTT. Its translation is CSVMRGKLFF.

This chain joins TRBV5-1 and TRBJ2-5; 7 positions match TRBD1. Germline V lookup: CDR1 SGHRS, CDR2 YFSETQ. The CDR3 covers 15 residues. V trimming: 2 bases; J trimming: 3 bases; junction bases outside the gene matches: 7. The chain's CDR3 is CASSFPGGVKETQYF. The CDR3 DNA follows: TGCGCCAGCAGCTTCCCAGGGGGAGTTAAAGAGACCCAGTACTTC. The variable domain in full, with the rest retrieved from reference TRBV5-1 and TRBJ2-5, is KAGVTQTPRYLIKTRGQQVTLSCSPISGHRSVSWYQQTPGQGLQFLFEYFSETQRNKGNFPGRFSGRQFSNSRSEMNVSTLELGDSALYLCASSFPGGVKETQYFGPGTRLLVL.

This clonotype has only a few counts. The chain has TRBV9 and TRBJ2-7; 9 bases map to TRBD1. CDR3 length equals 13 residues. J gave up 7 bases and V 7 bases, and 9 bases lay outside the gene matches. Germline CDR1 reads SGDLS; CDR2 reads YYNGEE. CDR3 in DNA: TGTGCCAGCGGAGGGGGACAGGGCGGAGAGCAGTACTTC. It is translated as CASGGGQGGEQYF.

The chain couples TRBV7-3 to TRBJ2-2, with 8 bases identical to TRBD1. Trimming cost V 8 bases and J 8 bases; bases outside gene matches: 10. Per the germline V gene, CDR1 is SGHTA and CDR2 is FQGTGA. This CDR3 spans 14 amino acids. The CDR3 DNA sequence: TGTGCCAGCTCGTCGACAGGGGACGGGGGGGAGCTGTTTTTT. This translates into CASSSTGDGGELFF.

This rearrangement joins TRBV5-1 to TRBJ2-3; D uncertain. This CDR3 is built from 15 residues. Germline CDR1 and CDR2: SGHRS and YFSETQ. Deletions cut 0 bases from V and 5 bases from J, with 13 bases between. The CDR3 DNA follows: TGCGCCAGCAGCTTGGTGGCGCGGAAAGAAGATACGCAGTATTTT. This sequence encodes CASSLVARKEDTQYF.

V and J are TRBV29-1 and TRBJ2-7; TRBD2 is a possible D gene (6 bases). The CDR3 is 15 residues long. Germline CDR1 and CDR2: SQVTM and ANQGSEA. Trimming cost V 3 bases and J 7 bases, with 22 bases left between them. The CDR3 DNA is TGCAGCGTTGATTTAGGAGGGGTGGGGGTTTCTGAGCAGTACTTC. Translating it yields CSVDLGGVGVSEQYF.

Many counts were recorded for this clonotype. The chain is built from TRBV11-2 and TRBJ1-1; D call uncertain. Trimming stripped 3 bases from V and 4 bases from J, with 12 bases between. The CDR3 sequence is 14 residues long. Germline loops: CDR1 SGHAT, CDR2 FQNNGV. This CDR3 is CASSFTEASTEAFF. The CDR3 bases are TGTGCCAGCAGCTTCACGGAGGCTAGCACTGAAGCTTTCTTT. The full variable domain, in which reference TRBV11-2 and TRBJ1-1 provide the parts outside the CDR3, is EAGVAQSPRYKIIEKRQSVAFWCNPISGHATLYWYQQILGQGPKLLIQFQNNGVVDDSQLPKDRFSAERLKGVDSTLKIQPAKLEDSAVYLCASSFTEASTEAFFGQGTRLTVV.

Worth noting for this clonotype: The CDR3 ends on some other residue instead of the conserved phenylalanine or tryptophan, so this is likely a read error. The CDR3 is CASSRGTGSDYGYTI. CDR3 nucleotide sequence: TGTGCCAGCAGCCGGGGGACAGGCTCGGACTATGGCTACACCATC. V usage is TRBV14 and J usage is TRBJ1-2, with 8 bases matching TRBD1. The V and J ends lost 4 bases and 3 bases, in that order; junction bases with no gene match: 7. The CDR3 covers 15 residues. Germline-derived CDR1 and CDR2 are SGHDN and FVKESK.